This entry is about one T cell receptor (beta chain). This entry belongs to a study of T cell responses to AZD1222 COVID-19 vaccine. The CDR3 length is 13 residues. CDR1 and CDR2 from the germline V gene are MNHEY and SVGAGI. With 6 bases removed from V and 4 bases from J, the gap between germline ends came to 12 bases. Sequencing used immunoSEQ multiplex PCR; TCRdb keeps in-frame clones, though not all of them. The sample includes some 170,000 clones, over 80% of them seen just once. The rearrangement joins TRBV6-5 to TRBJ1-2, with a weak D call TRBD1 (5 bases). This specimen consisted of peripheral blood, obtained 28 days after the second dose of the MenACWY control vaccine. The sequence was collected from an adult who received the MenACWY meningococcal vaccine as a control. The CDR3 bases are TGTGCCAGCAGCGGGGCCCAGAGCTATGGCTACACCTTC. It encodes CASSGAQSYGYTF.